This entry concerns a single T cell receptor beta chain. Produced via immunoSEQ multiplex PCR; TCRdb's table is partial and in-frame only. The sample carries about 300,000 clones, 87% recorded once. J gave up 6 bases and V 0 bases, and 10 bases lay outside the gene matches. The CDR3 runs to 17 residues. In germline, CDR1 is MNHEY, CDR2 SVGEGT. This specimen comes from a study of blood T cell repertoires in COVID-19. Sequenced: PBMCs or T cells enriched from blood (not recorded which). The genes are TRBV6-2 or TRBV6-3 and TRBJ2-3; the match to TRBD2 covers 9 bases. The TCR originated in a woman aged 30 to 39 who had recovered from COVID-19. The CDR3 coding sequence is TGTGCCAGCAGTTACTCGTCTAGCGGGGCTCCGATCGATACGCAGTATTTT. As protein: CASSYSSSGAPIDTQYF.